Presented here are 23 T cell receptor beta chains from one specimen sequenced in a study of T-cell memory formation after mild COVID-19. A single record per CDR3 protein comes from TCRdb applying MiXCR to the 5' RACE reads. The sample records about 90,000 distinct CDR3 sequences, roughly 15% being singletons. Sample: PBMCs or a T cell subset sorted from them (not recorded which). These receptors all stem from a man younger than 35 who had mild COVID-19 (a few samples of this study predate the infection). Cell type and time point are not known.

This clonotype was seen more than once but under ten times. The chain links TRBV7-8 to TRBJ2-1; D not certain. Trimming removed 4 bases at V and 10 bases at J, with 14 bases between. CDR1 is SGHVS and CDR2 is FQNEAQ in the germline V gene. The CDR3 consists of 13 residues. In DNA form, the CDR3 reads TGTGCCAGCAGCTCCCCCGGCCTGTGGGAGCAGTTCTTC. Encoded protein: CASSSPGLWEQFF.

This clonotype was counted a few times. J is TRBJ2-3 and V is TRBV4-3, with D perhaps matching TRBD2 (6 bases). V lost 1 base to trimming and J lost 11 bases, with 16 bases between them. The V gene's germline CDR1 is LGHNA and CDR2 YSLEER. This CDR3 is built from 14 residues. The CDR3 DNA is TGCGCCAGCAGCCAAGGGGAGGAGGCAGCGGGGCAGTATTTT. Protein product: CASSQGEEAAGQYF.

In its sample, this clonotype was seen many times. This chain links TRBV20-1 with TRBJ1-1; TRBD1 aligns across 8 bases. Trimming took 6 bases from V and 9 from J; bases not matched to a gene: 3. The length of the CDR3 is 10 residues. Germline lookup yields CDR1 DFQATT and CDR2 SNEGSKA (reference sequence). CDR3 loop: CSARDRKAFF. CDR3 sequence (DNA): TGCAGTGCAAGGGACAGGAAAGCTTTCTTT.

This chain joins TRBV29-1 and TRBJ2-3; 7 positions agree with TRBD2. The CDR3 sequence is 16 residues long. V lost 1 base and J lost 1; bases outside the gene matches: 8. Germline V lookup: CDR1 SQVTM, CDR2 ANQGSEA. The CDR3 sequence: CSVEGVRDYGTDTQYF. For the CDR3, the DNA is TGCAGCGTTGAAGGAGTCCGGGACTACGGCACAGATACGCAGTATTTT.

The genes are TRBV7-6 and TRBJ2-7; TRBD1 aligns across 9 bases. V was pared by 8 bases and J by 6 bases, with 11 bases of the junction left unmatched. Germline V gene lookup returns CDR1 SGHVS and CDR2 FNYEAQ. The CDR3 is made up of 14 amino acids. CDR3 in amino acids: CASVPGQGYSEQYF. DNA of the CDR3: TGTGCCAGCGTACCGGGACAGGGTTACTCCGAGCAGTACTTC.

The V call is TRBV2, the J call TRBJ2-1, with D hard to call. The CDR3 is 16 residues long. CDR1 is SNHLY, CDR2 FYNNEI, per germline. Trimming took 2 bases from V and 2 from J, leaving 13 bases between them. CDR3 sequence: CASSEWVSGTYNEQFF. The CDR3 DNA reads TGTGCCAGCAGTGAATGGGTATCCGGCACCTACAATGAGCAGTTCTTC.

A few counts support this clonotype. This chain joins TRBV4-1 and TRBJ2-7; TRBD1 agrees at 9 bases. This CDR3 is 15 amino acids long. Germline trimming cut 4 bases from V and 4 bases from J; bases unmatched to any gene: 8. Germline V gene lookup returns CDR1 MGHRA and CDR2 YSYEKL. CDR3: CASSPAGQGIYEQYF. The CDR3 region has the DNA TGCGCCAGCAGCCCCGCGGGACAGGGTATATACGAGCAGTACTTC.

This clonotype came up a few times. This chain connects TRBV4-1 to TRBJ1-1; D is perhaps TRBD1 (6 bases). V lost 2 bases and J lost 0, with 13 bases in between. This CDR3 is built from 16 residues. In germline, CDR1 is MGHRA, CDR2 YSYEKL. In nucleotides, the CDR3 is TGCGCCAGCAGCCAACCCCAGGGGAGACTGAACACTGAAGCTTTCTTT. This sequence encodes CASSQPQGRLNTEAFF.

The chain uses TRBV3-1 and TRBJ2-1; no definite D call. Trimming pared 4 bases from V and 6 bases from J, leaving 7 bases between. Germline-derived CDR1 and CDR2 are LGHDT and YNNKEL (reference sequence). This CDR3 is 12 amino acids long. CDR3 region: CASSPRFNEQFF. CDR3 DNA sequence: TGTGCCAGCAGCCCCCGGTTCAATGAGCAGTTCTTC.

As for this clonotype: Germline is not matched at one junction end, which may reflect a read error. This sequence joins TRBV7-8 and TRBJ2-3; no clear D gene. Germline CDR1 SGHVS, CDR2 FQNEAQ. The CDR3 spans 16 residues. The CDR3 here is CAISLKNENYLGTQYF. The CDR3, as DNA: TGTGCCATCAGCTTAAAAAATGAAAACTATCTGGGTACGCAGTATTTT.

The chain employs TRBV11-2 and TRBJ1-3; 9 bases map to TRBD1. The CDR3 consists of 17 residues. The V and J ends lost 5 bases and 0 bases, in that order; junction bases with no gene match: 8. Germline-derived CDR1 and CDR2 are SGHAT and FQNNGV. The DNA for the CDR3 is TGTGCCAGCAGCCCCGGACAGGGGCTAAGCTCTGGAAACACCATATATTTT. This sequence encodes CASSPGQGLSSGNTIYF.

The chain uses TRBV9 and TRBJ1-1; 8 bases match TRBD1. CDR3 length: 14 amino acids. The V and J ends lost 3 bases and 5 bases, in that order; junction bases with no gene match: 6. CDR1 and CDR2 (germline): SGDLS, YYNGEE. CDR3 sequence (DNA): TGTGCCAGCAGCGCCGCAGGGGGCGGAACTGAAGCTTTCTTT. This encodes CASSAAGGGTEAFF.

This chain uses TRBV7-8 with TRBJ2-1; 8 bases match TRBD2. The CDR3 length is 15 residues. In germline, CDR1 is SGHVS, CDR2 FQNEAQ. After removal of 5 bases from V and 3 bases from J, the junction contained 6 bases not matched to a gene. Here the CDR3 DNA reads TGTGCCAGCAGCCCGCGGGGGGCGTTCTACAATGAGCAGTTCTTC. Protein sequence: CASSPRGAFYNEQFF.

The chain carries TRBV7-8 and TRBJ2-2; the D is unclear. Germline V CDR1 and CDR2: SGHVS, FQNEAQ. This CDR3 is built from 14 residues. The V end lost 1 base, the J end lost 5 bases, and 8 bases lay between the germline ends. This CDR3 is CASSLGYLTGELFF. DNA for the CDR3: TGTGCCAGCAGCTTAGGGTATTTGACCGGGGAGCTGTTTTTT. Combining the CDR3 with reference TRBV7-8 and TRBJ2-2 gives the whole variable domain GAGVSQSPRYKVAKRGQDVALRCDPISGHVSLFWYQQALGQGPEFLTYFQNEAQLDKSGLPSDRFFAERPEGSVSTLKIQRTQQEDSAVYLCASSLGYLTGELFFGEGSRLTVL.

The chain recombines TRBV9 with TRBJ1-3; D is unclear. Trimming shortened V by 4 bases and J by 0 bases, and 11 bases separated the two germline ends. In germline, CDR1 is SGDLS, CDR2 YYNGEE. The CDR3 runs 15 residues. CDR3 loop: CASSTGESSGNTIYF. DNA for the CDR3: TGTGCCAGCAGCACCGGGGAGAGCTCTGGAAACACCATATATTTT.

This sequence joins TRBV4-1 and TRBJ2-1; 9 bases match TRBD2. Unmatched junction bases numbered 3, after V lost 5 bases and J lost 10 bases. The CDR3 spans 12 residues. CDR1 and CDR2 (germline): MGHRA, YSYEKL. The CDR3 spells CASSGTSGEQFF. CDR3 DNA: TGCGCCAGCAGCGGAACTAGCGGGGAGCAGTTCTTC.

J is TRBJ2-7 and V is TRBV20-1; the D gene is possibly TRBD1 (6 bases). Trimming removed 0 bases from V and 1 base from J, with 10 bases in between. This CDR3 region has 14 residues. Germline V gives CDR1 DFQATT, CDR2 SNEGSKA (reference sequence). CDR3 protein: CSARDGGQSYEQYV. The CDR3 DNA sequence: TGCAGTGCTAGAGATGGAGGACAGTCCTACGAGCAGTACGTC.

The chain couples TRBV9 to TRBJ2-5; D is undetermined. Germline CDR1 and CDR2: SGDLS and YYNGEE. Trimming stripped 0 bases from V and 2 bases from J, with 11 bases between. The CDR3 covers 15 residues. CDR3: CASSVGGSAQETQYF. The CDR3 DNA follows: TGTGCCAGCAGCGTAGGTGGGTCAGCTCAAGAGACCCAGTACTTC. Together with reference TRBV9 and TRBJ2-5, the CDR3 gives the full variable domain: DSGVTQTPKHLITATGQRVTLRCSPRSGDLSVYWYQQSLDQGLQFLIQYYNGEERAKGNILERFSAQQFPDLHSELNLSSLELGDSALYFCASSVGGSAQETQYFGPGTRLLVL.

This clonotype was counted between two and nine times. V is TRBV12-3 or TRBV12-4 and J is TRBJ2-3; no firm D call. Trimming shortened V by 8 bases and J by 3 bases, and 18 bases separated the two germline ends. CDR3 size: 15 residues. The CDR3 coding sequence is TGTGCCAGCGGACGGGTCTTTGGGCCTACAGATACGCAGTATTTT. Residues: CASGRVFGPTDTQYF.

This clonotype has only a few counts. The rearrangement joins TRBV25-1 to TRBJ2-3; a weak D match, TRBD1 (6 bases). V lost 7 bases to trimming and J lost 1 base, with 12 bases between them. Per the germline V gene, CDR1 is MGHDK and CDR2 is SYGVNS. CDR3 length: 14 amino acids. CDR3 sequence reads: CASTSGAGTDTQYF. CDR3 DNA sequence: TGTGCCAGCACATCAGGGGCTGGCACAGATACGCAGTATTTT.

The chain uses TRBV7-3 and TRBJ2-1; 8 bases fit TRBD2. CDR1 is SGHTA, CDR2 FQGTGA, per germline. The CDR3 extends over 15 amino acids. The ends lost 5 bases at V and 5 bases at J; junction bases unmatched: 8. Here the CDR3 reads CASSGGLGGNNEQFF. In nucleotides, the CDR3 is TGTGCCAGCAGCGGGGGACTAGGGGGGAACAATGAGCAGTTCTTC.

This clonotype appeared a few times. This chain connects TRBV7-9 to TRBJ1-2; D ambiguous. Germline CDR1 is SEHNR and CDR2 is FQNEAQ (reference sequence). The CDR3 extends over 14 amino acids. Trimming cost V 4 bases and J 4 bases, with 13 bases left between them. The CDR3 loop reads CASSSYVAGYGYTF. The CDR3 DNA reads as TGTGCCAGCAGCTCCTATGTGGCGGGCTATGGCTACACCTTC. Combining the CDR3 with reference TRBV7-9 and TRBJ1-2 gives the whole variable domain DTGVSQNPRHKITKRGQNVTFRCDPISEHNRLYWYRQTLGQGPEFLTYFQNEAQLEKSRLLSDRFSAERPKGSFSTLEIQRTEQGDSAMYLCASSSYVAGYGYTFGSGTRLTVV.

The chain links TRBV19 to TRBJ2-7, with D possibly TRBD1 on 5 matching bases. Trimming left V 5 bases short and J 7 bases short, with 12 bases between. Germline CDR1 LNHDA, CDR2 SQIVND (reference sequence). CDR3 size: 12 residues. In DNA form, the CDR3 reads TGTGCCAGTAGTGCCTCAGGGAAAGAGCAGTACTTC. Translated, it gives CASSASGKEQYF. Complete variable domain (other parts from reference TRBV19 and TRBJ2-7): DGGITQSPKYLFRKEGQNVTLSCEQNLNHDAMYWYRQDPGQGLRLIYYSQIVNDFQKGDIAEGYSVSREKKESFPLTVTSAQKNPTAFYLCASSASGKEQYFGPGTRLTVT.